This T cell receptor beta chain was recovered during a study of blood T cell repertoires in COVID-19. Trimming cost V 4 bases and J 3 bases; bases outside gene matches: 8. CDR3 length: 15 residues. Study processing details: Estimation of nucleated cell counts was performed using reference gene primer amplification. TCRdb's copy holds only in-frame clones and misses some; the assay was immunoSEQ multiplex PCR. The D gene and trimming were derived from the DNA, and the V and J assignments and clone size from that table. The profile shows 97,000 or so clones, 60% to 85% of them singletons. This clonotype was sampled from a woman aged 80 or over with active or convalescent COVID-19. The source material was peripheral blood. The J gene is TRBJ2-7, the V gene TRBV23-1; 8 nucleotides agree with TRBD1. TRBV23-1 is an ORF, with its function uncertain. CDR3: CASSLPGTGHYEQYF. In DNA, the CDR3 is TGCGCCAGCAGTCTTCCCGGGACAGGACACTACGAGCAGTACTTC.